The rows below give T cell receptor beta chains drawn from one sample of a study of OX40 agonist ivuxolimab in advanced cancers. The protocol was immunoSEQ multiplex PCR, while the TCRdb copy is restricted to in-frame clones and leaves out a portion. This sample has 3,300 or so clones, with 73% found just once. The starting material was CD4+ or CD8+ T cells sorted from blood, obtained in a trial of the OX40 agonist ivuxolimab. These receptors were taken from an adult with an advanced solid tumor such as melanoma, head and neck, liver or kidney cancer. The CDR3 runs from the conserved cysteine through the conserved F or W. A D gene is named only where the DNA matches it firmly. The size entry is marked missing in some rows and otherwise reads once, few, many or a size class.

>.|TRBJ1-5|TRBD1|TRBV10-2
TGCGCCAGCAGCCCGACAGGGGTTTATCAGCCCCAGCATTTT
CASSPTGVYQPQHF
>large|TRBJ2-3|.|TRBV5-8
TGTGCCAGCAGCTTGTGGGGCACAGATACGCAGTATTTT
CASSLWGTDTQYF
>.|TRBJ2-4|.|TRBV7-2
TGTGCCAGCAGCCGGGGGAGAGCAGGGGACATTCAGTACTTC
CASSRGRAGDIQYF
>.|TRBJ1-4|.|TRBV6-1
TGTGCCAGCAGTCCGGCGAGGGGCGGCGAAAAACTGTTTTTT
CASSPARGGEKLFF
>.|TRBJ2-2|.|TRBV19
TGTGCCAGTAGTATTTGGCGGACAACGAACACCGGGGAGCTGTTTTTT
CASSIWRTTNTGELFF
>.|TRBJ2-1|.|TRBV7-9
TGTGCCAGCCCCTCGAGTTCCCCGAGCTCCTACAATGAGCAGTTCTTC
CASPSSSPSSYNEQFF
>many|TRBJ2-7|TRBD1|TRBV5-1
TGCGCCAGCAGCGAAGACAGGGGCGGCGGCGACGAGCAGTACTTC
CASSEDRGGGDEQYF
>many|TRBJ1-2|.|TRBV11-2
TGTGCCAGCAGCTTAGAGGGATGGGTTGGCTACACCTTC
CASSLEGWVGYTF
>many|TRBJ2-6|.|TRBV30
TGTGCTGAGGGGGCTGGGGCCAACGTCCTGACTTTC
CAEGAGANVLTF
>.|TRBJ2-5|.|TRBV19
TGTGCCAGTAGTATAGCAGGGGACGGGAAAGAGACCCAGTACTTC
CASSIAGDGKETQYF
>.|TRBJ2-3|.|TRBV15
TGTGCCACCAGCCAAGGTCCAGATACGCAGTATTTT
CATSQGPDTQYF
>.|TRBJ1-4|TRBD1|TRBV9
TGTGCCAGCAGCGCGGGGACAGGGACTGAAAAACTGTTTTTT
CASSAGTGTEKLFF
>.|TRBJ2-7|TRBD1|TRBV10-2
TGCGCCAGCATACCCGGACAGGGGTCCTACGAGCAGTACTTC
CASIPGQGSYEQYF
>.|TRBJ2-7|.|TRBV20-1
TGCAGTGCACCCTACGGCGGTGAGCAGTACTTC
CSAPYGGEQYF
>.|TRBJ2-4|.|TRBV14
TGTGCCAGCAGCCAATCCATGACAAGACAGAAAAACATTCAGTACTTC
CASSQSMTRQKNIQYF
>.|TRBJ1-2|.|TRBV25-1
TGTGCCAGCAGTACCATCACTGACGGGGGAGACGGCTACACCTTC
CASSTITDGGDGYTF
>.|TRBJ1-4|TRBD1|TRBV2
TGTGCCAGCAAGACCCACGGACAGGCCCCGAATGAAAAACTGTTTTTT
CASKTHGQAPNEKLFF
>.|TRBJ1-1|.|TRBV19
TGTGCCAGTAGTATGGGGAACACTGAAGCTTTCTTT
CASSMGNTEAFF
>once|TRBJ1-1|TRBD1|TRBV10-1
TGCGCCAGCAGAAGGGGGCCTGGCACTGAAGCTTTCTTT
CASRRGPGTEAFF
>medium-sized|TRBJ2-7|.|TRBV27
TGTGCCAGCAGTTCCTCCCCAGTCCCAAGCGAGCAGTACTTC
CASSSSPVPSEQYF
>.|TRBJ2-7|TRBD1|TRBV6-6
TGTGCCACGGACAGGGGTATCGACGAGCAGTACTTC
CATDRGIDEQYF
>.|TRBJ2-5|TRBD2|TRBV7-2
TGTGCCAGCAGCGCGACATGGGCTAGCGGAGAGACCCAGTACTTC
CASSATWASGETQYF
>medium-sized|TRBJ1-1|TRBD1|TRBV5-5
TGTGCCAGCAGCTTGGCATCCGGGACAGGGAGAGAAGCTTTCTTT
CASSLASGTGREAFF
>.|TRBJ2-7|TRBD2|TRBV27
TGTGCCAGCAGTACCCCCACTAGCGGGGGCTCCTACGAGCAGTACTTC
CASSTPTSGGSYEQYF